The next 14 T cell receptor beta chains were all read from a single sample in a study of tissue T cells after allogeneic stem cell transplantation. TCRdb keeps only in-frame clones here, not all; method: immunoSEQ multiplex PCR. The sample shows under 7,000 clones, around 50% of them seen only once. Time point in this sample: mouse harvest day 7 after allogeneic transplant. Tail vein injection delivered 10^7 T-cell-depleted bone marrow cells and 10^6 splenic CD5+ T cells. Sequences were obtained from gut tissue. The receptors shown here come from a female BALB/c mouse given C57BL/6 T cells with graft-versus-host disease after an allogeneic hematopoietic cell transplant.

Concerning this clone: Each gene name is a mouse one. The sequenced fragment ends 1 residue before the CDR3 boundary, so the rest is inferred from the germline J gene. The sample contains more than one DNA sequence encoding this CDR3. V and J are TRBV26 and TRBJ2-7; tentatively, D is TRBD1 (6 bases). This CDR3 is 12 amino acids long. V was trimmed by 4 bases and J by 4 bases, leaving 8 bases between them. Germline V gives CDR1 KGHPV, CDR2 FQNQEV (reference sequence). The CDR3 DNA, read in part, is TGTGCCAGCAGTCGCACAGGGTATGAACAGTAC. It encodes CASSRTGYEQY. The full CDR3 reads CASSRTGYEQYF.

Details on this clone: Genes and germline come from the mouse. With the read ending 1 residue before the CDR3 end, the germline J gene is used to fill in that end. The gene calls are TRBV3 and TRBJ2-2; 8 bases match TRBD2. Germline V gene data show CDR1 as SNHLY and CDR2 as FYNGKV (reference sequence). This CDR3 region has 14 residues. J was trimmed by 1 base and V by 5 bases; bases with no gene match: 0. Incomplete CDR3 DNA: TGTGCCAGCAGCGACTGGGGAAACACCGGGCAGCTCTAC. This encodes CASSDWGNTGQLY. The CDR3 reads in full as CASSDWGNTGQLYF.

Turning to this clone: Genes here carry mouse names. The read ends 1 residue before the CDR3 terminus; that terminus is restored from the germline J gene. This chain links TRBV13-1 with TRBJ1-1, with D possibly matching TRBD1 (5 bases). This CDR3 region has 14 residues. V was pared by 0 bases and J by 1 base, with 7 bases between. Per the germline V gene, CDR1 is NSHNY and CDR2 is SYGAGN. This CDR3 is CASSDARGNTEVFF. The sequenced part of the CDR3 DNA is TGTGCCAGCAGTGATGCAAGGGGAAACACAGAAGTCTTC.

In regard to this clone: The germline and genes are mouse ones. The read gets to within 1 residue of the CDR3 end, and the germline J gene fills in the rest. The V call is TRBV12-1, the J call TRBJ2-3; D possibly corresponds to TRBD2 (5 bases). Germline V gene data show CDR1 as SGHSN and CDR2 as HYEKVE. V gave up 0 bases and J gave up 0 bases, with 6 bases separating them. The CDR3 sequence is 14 residues long. Incomplete CDR3 DNA: TGTGCCAGCTCTCTCTGGGGTAGTGCAGAAACGCTGTAT. This gives the protein CASSLWGSAETLY. The CDR3 as a whole reads CASSLWGSAETLYF. Full variable domain (remainder filled in from reference TRBV12-1 and TRBJ2-3): DSGVVQSPRHIIKEKGGRSVLTCIPISGHSNVVWYQQTLGKELKFLIQHYEKVERDKGFLPSRFSVQQFDDYHSEMNMSALELEDSAMYFCASSLWGSAETLYFGSGTRLTVL.

With respect to this clone: Germline and genes: mouse. The observed sequence ends 1 residue before the CDR3 terminus, with the missing tail filled in from the germline J gene. This rearrangement joins TRBV26 to TRBJ2-4; 14 bases are a match to TRBD2. There are 16 residues in the CDR3. V dropped 4 bases and J dropped 7; count of bases not matched to a gene: 7. CDR1 KGHPV and CDR2 FQNQEV come from the germline V gene (reference sequence). The CDR3 region is CASSPGLGGRGYTLYF. Incomplete CDR3 DNA: TGTGCCAGCAGTCCGGGACTGGGGGGGCGCGGATACACCTTGTAC. Variable domain in full (rest from reference TRBV26 and TRBJ2-4): NSKVIQTPRYLVKGQGQKAKMRCIPEKGHPVVFWYQQNKNNEFKFLINFQNQEVLQQIDMTEKRFSAECPSNSPCSLEIQSSEAGDSALYLCASSPGLGGRGYTLYFGAGTRLSVL.

Within the sample, this clone is medium-sized. Each gene name is a mouse one. From the germline J gene comes the end of the CDR3, since the read stops 1 residue before it. The chain couples TRBV4 to TRBJ2-7; a possible D gene is TRBD2 (6 bases). Germline V lookup: CDR1 LGHDT, CDR2 YNNKQL (reference sequence). V lost 5 bases and J lost 0, with 8 bases in between. CDR3 length: 13 residues. The sequenced part of the CDR3 DNA is TGTGCCAGCAGCCGACTGGTCTCCTATGAACAGTAC. Protein: CASSRLVSYEQY. The CDR3 in its entirety is CASSRLVSYEQYF.

A note on this clone: Genes and germline are mouse. The read comes to an end 1 residue before the CDR3 does, leaving the germline J gene to fill in the end. V is TRBV13-2 and J is TRBJ2-7; TRBD1 agrees at 10 bases. The J segment lost 4 bases and the V segment lost 5 bases, leaving 3 bases of the junction unmatched. The CDR3 runs 13 residues. Germline CDR1 is NNHNN and CDR2 is SYGAGS (reference sequence). The sequenced part of the CDR3 DNA is TGTGCCAGCGGCCGGGACAGGGGATATGAACAGTAC. Its protein is CASGRDRGYEQY. The entire CDR3 is CASGRDRGYEQYF.

Regarding this clone: Gene names denote mouse genes. Sequencing ends 1 residue short of the CDR3 end; the germline J gene provides the rest. The rearrangement links TRBV26 to TRBJ2-4; no definite D call. From germline, CDR1 is KGHPV and CDR2 FQNQEV (reference sequence). The CDR3 consists of 13 residues. V was shortened by 6 bases and J by 0 bases, with 7 bases between the two germline ends. CDR3 protein: CASRPNSQNTLYF. The part of the CDR3 DNA that was read is TGTGCCAGCAGGCCTAATAGTCAAAACACCTTGTAC.

This clone is medium-sized within its sample. Gene names are mouse gene names. The CDR3 end lies 1 residue beyond the end of the read and is filled in from the germline J gene. The rearrangement joins TRBV15 to TRBJ1-4; TRBD1 aligns across 8 bases. J lost 2 bases, V lost 3 bases, and 2 bases had no gene match. The CDR3 is 15 residues long. Germline assignment: CDR1 SGHND and CDR2 FRSKSL. The CDR3 spells CASSFPGGSNERLFF. The sequenced part of the CDR3 DNA is TGTGCCAGCAGTTTCCCAGGGGGCTCCAACGAAAGATTATTT. Combining the CDR3 with reference TRBV15 and TRBJ1-4 gives the whole variable domain DAGVTQTPRHEVAEKGQTIILKCEPVSGHNDLFWYRQTKIQGLELLSYFRSKSLMEDGGAFKDRFKAEMLNSSFSTLKIQPTEPKDSAVYLCASSFPGGSNERLFFGHGTKLSVL.

By share of the sample, this clone is large (0.1 to 1%). Gene names follow the mouse nomenclature. The read ends 1 residue early relative to the CDR3; the germline J gene fills the gap. The rearrangement joins TRBV5 to TRBJ2-7; TRBD2 agrees at 7 bases. Germline CDR1 is LGHNA and CDR2 is YNLKQL (reference sequence). The CDR3 has 12 residues. V dropped 1 base and J dropped 6; count of bases not matched to a gene: 0. The CDR3 is CASSQGGGEQYF. CDR3 DNA (partial): TGTGCCAGCAGCCAAGGGGGGGGTGAACAGTAC.

A note on this clone: Gene names and germline refer to mouse. The covered CDR3 bases are TGTGCCAGCAGTCTGGGGGCGGGCTCCTATGAACAGTAC. It specifies CASSLGAGSYEQY. The entire CDR3 reads CASSLGAGSYEQYF. The chain employs TRBV26 and TRBJ2-7, with D perhaps matching TRBD1 or TRBD2 (5 bases each). Read data end 1 residue before the CDR3 end; the end is taken from the germline J gene. This CDR3 has 14 amino acids. The germline V and J ends were trimmed by 2 bases and 0 bases, with 8 bases remaining between them. Germline V gene data show CDR1 as KGHPV and CDR2 as FQNQEV (reference sequence).

On this clone: Gene and germline names: mouse. The read halts 1 residue ahead of the CDR3 end, with the missing end drawn from the germline J gene. The V gene is TRBV5, the J gene TRBJ1-2; 7 bases are shared with TRBD1. The CDR3 runs 14 residues. CDR1 and CDR2 (germline): LGHNA, YNLKQL (reference sequence). Losses at the gene ends were 4 bases for V and 0 bases for J; bases not matched to a gene: 2. The CDR3 sequence is CASSRQGANSDYTF. The sequenced part of the CDR3 DNA is TGTGCCAGCAGCCGACAGGGAGCAAACTCCGACTACACC.

In regard to this clone: Mouse names are used for the genes. The read halts 1 residue ahead of the CDR3 end, with the missing end drawn from the germline J gene. The chain joins TRBV23 to TRBJ2-5; the table's TRBD1 call for D was not verified on the DNA. Germline V gene sequence: CDR1 KGHTA, CDR2 FQNQQP. The CDR3 contains 11 residues. Incomplete CDR3 DNA: TGCTCCAGCACCCTAGGAGACACCCAGTAC. Translated: CSSTLGDTQY. The whole CDR3 is CSSTLGDTQYF.

For this clone: Gene names and germline match the mouse. The CDR3 goes on 1 residue after the read ends, and that part is filled in from the germline J gene. The chain employs TRBV23 and TRBJ1-1. From germline, CDR1 is KGHTA and CDR2 FQNQQP. This CDR3 spans 13 amino acids. This chain's CDR3 is CSSSPLANTEVFF. The CDR3 DNA, read in part, is TGCTCCAGCAGTCCTCTAGCAAACACAGAAGTCTTC.